This T cell receptor beta chain was found in a study of blood T cell repertoires in COVID-19. Clones were sequenced by immunoSEQ multiplex PCR, and TCRdb holds only the in-frame ones, with some missing. This table has 250,000 to 400,000 clones, around 90% appearing once. This TCR was sampled from a man aged 55-75 years who had recovered from COVID-19. The sample was PBMCs or T cells enriched from blood (not recorded which).

The CDR3, as DNA: TGTGCCAGCAGCCAACACGATGGCACCCCCCGGGCTAACTATGGCTACACCTTC. Its translation: CASSQHDGTPRANYGYTF. The chain uses TRBV3-1 (or the pseudogene TRBV3-2) and TRBJ1-2; D remains ambiguous. This CDR3 comprises 18 residues. Germline assignment: CDR1 LGHDT and CDR2 YNNKEL (reference sequence). V gave up 2 bases and J gave up 0 bases, with 19 bases separating them.